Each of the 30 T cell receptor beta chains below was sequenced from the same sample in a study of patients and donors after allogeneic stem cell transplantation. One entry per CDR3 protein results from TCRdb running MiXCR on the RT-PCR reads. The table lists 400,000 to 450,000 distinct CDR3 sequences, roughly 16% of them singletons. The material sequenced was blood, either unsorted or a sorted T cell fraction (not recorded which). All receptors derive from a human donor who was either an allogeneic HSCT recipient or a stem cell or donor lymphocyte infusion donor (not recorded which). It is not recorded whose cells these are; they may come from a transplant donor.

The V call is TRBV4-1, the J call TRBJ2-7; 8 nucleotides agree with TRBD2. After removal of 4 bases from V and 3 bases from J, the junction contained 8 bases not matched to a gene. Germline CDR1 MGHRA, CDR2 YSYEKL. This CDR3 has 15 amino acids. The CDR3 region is CASSLTRGGYYEQYF. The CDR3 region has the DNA TGCGCCAGCAGCCTCACTCGGGGGGGGTACTACGAGCAGTACTTC.

This chain's CDR3 is CSAPTRGGDSYEQYF. In nucleotides, the CDR3 is TGCAGTGCTCCCACTCGCGGCGGGGATTCCTACGAGCAGTACTTC. This chain links TRBV20-1 with TRBJ2-7; D is possibly TRBD2 (6 bases). This CDR3 contains 15 residues. CDR1 is DFQATT, CDR2 SNEGSKA, per germline (reference sequence). V lost 5 bases, J lost 1 base, and 18 bases lay in between.

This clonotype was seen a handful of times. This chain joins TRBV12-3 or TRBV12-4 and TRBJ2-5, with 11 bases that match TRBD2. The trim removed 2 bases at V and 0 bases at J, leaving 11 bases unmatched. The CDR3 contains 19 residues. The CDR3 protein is CASSLSPQTSGIDQETQYF. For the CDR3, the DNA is TGTGCCAGCAGTTTATCCCCCCAGACTAGCGGGATTGACCAAGAGACCCAGTACTTC.

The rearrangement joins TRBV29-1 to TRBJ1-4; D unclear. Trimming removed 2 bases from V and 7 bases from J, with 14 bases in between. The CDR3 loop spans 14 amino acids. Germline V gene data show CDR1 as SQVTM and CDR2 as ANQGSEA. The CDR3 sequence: CSVEKANFPEKLFF. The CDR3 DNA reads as TGCAGCGTTGAAAAGGCCAACTTTCCTGAAAAACTGTTTTTT.

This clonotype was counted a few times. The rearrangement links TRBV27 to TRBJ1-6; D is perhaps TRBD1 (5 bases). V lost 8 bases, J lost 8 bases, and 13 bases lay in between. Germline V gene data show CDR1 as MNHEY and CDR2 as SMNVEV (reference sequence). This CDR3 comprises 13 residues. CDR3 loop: CASAGGVDSPLHF. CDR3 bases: TGTGCCAGCGCGGGGGGGGTAGATTCACCCCTCCACTTT.

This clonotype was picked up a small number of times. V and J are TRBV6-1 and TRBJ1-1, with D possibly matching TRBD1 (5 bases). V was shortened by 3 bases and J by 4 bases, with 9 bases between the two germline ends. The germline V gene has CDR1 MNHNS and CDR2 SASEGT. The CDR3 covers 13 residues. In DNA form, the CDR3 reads TGTGCCAGCAGTGACAGGGCTGGCACTGAAGCTTTCTTT. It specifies CASSDRAGTEAFF.

CDR3 protein: CASTPRASVPEAFF. The CDR3 DNA reads as TGTGCCAGCACCCCTAGGGCCTCTGTCCCTGAAGCTTTCTTT. The chain couples TRBV12-3 or TRBV12-4 to TRBJ1-1; the D is unclear. V dropped 7 bases and J dropped 6 bases, with 18 bases sitting between them. The CDR3 covers 14 residues.

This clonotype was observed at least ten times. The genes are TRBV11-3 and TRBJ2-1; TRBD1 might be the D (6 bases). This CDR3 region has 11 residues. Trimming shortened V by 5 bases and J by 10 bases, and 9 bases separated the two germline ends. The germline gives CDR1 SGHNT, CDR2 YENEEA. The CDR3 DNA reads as TGTGCCAGCAGCGACGGACAGGAGCAGTTCTTC. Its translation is CASSDGQEQFF. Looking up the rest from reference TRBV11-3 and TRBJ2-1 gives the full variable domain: EAGVVQSPRYKIIEKKQPVAFWCNPISGHNTLYWYLQNLGQGPELLIRYENEEAVDDSQLPKDRFSAERLKGVDSTLKIQPAELGDSAVYLCASSDGQEQFFGPGTRLTVL.

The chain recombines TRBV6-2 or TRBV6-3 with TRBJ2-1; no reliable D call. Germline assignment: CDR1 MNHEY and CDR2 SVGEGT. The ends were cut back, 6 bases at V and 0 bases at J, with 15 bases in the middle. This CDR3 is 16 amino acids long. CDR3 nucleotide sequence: TGTGCCAGCAGATCCAAATACCAGAGCTCCTACAATGAGCAGTTCTTC. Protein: CASRSKYQSSYNEQFF.

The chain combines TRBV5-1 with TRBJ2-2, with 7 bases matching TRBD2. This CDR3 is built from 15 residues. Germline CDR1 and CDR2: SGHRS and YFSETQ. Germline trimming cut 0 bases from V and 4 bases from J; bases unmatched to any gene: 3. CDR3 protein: CASSLGGSGTGELFF. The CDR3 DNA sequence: TGCGCCAGCAGCTTGGGCGGGAGTGGCACCGGGGAGCTGTTTTTT. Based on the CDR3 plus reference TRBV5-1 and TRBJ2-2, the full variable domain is KAGVTQTPRYLIKTRGQQVTLSCSPISGHRSVSWYQQTPGQGLQFLFEYFSETQRNKGNFPGRFSGRQFSNSRSEMNVSTLELGDSALYLCASSLGGSGTGELFFGEGSRLTVL.

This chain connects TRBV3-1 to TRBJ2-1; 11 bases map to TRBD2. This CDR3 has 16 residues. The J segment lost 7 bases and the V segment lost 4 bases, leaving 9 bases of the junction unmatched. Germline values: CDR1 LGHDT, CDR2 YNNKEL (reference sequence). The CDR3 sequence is CASSPLAGGGWNEQFF. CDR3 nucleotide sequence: TGTGCCAGCAGCCCGCTAGCGGGGGGTGGTTGGAATGAGCAGTTCTTC.

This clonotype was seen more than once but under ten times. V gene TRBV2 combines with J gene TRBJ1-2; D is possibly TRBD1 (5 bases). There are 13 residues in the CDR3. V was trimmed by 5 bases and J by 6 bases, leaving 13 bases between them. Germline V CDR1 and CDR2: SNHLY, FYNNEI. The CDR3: CASSRTRGDGYTF. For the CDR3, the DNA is TGTGCCAGCAGTCGGACACGGGGGGATGGCTACACCTTC.

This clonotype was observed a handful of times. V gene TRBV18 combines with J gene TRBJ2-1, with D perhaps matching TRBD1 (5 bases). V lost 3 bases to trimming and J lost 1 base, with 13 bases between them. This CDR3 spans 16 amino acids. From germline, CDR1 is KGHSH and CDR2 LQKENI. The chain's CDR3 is CASSPPGKGSYNEQFF. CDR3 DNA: TGTGCCAGCTCACCGCCAGGGAAGGGGTCCTACAATGAGCAGTTCTTC.

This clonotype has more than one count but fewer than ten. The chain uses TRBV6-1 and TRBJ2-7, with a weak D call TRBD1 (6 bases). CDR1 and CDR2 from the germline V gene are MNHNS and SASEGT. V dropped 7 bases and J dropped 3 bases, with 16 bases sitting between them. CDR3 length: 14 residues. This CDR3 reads CASIRQPGDYEQYF. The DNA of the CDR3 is TGTGCCAGCATCCGGCAGCCAGGGGACTACGAGCAGTACTTC.

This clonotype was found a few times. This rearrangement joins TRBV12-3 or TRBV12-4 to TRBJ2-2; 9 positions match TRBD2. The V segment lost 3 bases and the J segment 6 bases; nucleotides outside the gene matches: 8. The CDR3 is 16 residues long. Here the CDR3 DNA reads TGTGCCAGCAGTTTCGCGGGGGGGGCCGGGGCCGGGGAGCTGTTTTTT. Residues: CASSFAGGAGAGELFF.

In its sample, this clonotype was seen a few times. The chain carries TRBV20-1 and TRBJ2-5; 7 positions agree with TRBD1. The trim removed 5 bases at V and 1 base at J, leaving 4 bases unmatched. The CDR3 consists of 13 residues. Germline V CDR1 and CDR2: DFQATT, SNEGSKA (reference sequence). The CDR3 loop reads CSALTGTQETQYF. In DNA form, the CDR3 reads TGCAGTGCTTTGACAGGGACCCAAGAGACCCAGTACTTC.

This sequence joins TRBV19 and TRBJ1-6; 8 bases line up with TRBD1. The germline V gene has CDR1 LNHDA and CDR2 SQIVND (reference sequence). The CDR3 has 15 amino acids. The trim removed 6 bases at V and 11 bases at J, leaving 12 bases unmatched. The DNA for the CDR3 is TGTGCCAGTAGGACATACGGACAGGGATACGCACCCCTCCACTTT. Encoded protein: CASRTYGQGYAPLHF.

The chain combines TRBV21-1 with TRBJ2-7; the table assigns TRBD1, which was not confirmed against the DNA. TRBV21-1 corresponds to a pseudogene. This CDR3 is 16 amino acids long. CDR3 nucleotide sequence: TGTGCCAGCAGCTTATTAGGCGCCCGTAGCTCCTACGAGCAGTACTTC. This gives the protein CASSLLGARSSYEQYF.

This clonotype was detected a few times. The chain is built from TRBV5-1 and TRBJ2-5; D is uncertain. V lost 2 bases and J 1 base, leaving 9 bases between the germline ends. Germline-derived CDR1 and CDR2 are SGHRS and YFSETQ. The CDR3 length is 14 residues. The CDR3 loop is CASSFTHPQETQYF. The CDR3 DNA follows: TGCGCCAGCAGCTTTACACACCCCCAAGAGACCCAGTACTTC.

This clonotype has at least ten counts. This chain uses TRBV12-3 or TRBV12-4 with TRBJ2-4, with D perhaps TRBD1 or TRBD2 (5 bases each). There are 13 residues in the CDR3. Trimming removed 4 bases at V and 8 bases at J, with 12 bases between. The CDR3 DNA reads TGTGCCAGCAGTTCGGGGACCCCGGACATTCAGTACTTC. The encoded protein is CASSSGTPDIQYF.

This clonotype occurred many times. CDR3 sequence reads: CASLGTANTGELFF. The CDR3 nucleotides are TGTGCCAGCTTGGGGACCGCGAACACCGGGGAGCTGTTTTTT. The V gene is TRBV18, the J gene TRBJ2-2; D tentatively fits TRBD1 or TRBD2 (5 bases each). The germline CDR1 and CDR2 sequences are KGHSH and LQKENI. Trimming stripped 7 bases from V and 0 bases from J, with 9 bases between. The CDR3 has 14 residues. The full variable domain, in which reference TRBV18 and TRBJ2-2 provide the parts outside the CDR3, is NAGVMQNPRHLVRRRGQEARLRCSPMKGHSHVYWYRQLPEEGLKFMVYLQKENIIDESGMPKERFSAEFPKEGPSILRIQQVVRGDSAAYFCASLGTANTGELFFGEGSRLTVL.

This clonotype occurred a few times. CDR3 residues: CASSLGPHNEKLFF. The CDR3 DNA sequence: TGTGCCAGCAGCTTGGGACCCCATAATGAAAAACTGTTTTTT. V is TRBV9 and J is TRBJ1-4, with D possibly matching TRBD1 (5 bases). The CDR3 is made up of 14 amino acids. The germline gives CDR1 SGDLS, CDR2 YYNGEE. Trimming took 4 bases from V and 4 from J, leaving 11 bases between them. Looking up the rest from reference TRBV9 and TRBJ1-4 gives the full variable domain: DSGVTQTPKHLITATGQRVTLRCSPRSGDLSVYWYQQSLDQGLQFLIQYYNGEERAKGNILERFSAQQFPDLHSELNLSSLELGDSALYFCASSLGPHNEKLFFGSGTQLSVL.

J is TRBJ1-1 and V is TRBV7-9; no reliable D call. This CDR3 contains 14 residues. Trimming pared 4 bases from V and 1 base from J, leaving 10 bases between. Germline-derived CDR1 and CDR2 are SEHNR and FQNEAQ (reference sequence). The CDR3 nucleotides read TGTGCCAGCAGCTCAATCGAAAAGAACACTGAAGCTTTCTTT. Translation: CASSSIEKNTEAFF.

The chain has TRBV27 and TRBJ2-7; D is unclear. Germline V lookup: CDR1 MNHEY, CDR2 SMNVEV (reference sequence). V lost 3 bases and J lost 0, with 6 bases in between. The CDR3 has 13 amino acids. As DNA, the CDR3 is TGTGCCAGCAGTTTCAGCGACTCCTACGAGCAGTACTTC. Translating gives CASSFSDSYEQYF.

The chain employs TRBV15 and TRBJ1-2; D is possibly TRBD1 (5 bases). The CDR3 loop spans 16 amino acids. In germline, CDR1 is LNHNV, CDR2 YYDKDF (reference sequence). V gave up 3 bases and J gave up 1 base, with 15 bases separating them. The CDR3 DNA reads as TGTGCCACCAGCAGTGGGGGTAGCGGTTTTAACTATGGCTACACCTTC. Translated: CATSSGGSGFNYGYTF.

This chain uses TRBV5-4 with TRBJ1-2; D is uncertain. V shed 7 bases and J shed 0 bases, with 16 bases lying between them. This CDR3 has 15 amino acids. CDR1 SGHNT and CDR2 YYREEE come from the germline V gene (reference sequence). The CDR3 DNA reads TGTGCCAGCTCTAGGCTGGGAGAAGCTAACTATGGCTACACCTTC. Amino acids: CASSRLGEANYGYTF.

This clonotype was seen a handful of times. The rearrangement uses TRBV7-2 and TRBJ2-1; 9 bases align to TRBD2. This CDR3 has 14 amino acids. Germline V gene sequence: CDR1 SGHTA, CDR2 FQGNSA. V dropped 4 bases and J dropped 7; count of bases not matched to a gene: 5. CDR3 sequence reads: CASSSGLASNEQFF. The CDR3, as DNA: TGTGCCAGCAGCTCCGGACTAGCGAGTAATGAGCAGTTCTTC.

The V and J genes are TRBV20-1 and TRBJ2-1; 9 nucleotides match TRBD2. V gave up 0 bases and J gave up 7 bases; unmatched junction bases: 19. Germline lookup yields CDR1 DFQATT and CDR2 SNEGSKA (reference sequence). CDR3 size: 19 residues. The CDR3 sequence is CSARDRARGGGGALNEQFF. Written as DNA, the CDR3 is TGCAGTGCTAGAGATCGGGCCCGAGGGGGCGGGGGGGCTTTAAATGAGCAGTTCTTC.

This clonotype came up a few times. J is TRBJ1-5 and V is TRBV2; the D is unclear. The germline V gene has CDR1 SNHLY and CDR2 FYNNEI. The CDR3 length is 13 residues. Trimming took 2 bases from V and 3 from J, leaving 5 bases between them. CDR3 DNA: TGTGCCAGCAGTGAACGGGTCAATCAGCCCCAGCATTTT. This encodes CASSERVNQPQHF.

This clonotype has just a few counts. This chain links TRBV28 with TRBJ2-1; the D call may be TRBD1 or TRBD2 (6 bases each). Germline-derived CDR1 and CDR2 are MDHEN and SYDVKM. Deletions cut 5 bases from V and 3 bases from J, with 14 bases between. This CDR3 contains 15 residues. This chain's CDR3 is CASSPPGAGYNEQFF. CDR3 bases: TGTGCCAGCAGTCCCCCGGGGGCGGGCTACAATGAGCAGTTCTTC.